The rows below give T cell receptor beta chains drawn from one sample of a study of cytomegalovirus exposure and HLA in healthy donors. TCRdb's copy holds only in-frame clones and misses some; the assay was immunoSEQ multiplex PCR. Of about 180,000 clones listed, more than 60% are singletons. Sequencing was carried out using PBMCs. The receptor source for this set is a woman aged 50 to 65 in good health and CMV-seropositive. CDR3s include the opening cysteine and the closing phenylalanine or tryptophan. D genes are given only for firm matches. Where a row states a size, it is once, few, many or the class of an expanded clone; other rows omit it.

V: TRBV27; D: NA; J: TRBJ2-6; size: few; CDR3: CASSLRGAGANVLTF; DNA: TGTGCCAGCAGTTTAAGGGGCGCCGGGGCCAACGTCCTGACTTTC
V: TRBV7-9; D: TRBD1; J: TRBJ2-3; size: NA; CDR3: CASSTGQAYIDTQYF; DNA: TGTGCCAGCAGCACAGGACAGGCTTATATCGATACGCAGTATTTT
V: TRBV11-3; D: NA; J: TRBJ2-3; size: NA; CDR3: CASSLAGGTDTQYF; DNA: TGTGCCAGCAGCCTAGCAGGGGGCACAGATACGCAGTATTTT
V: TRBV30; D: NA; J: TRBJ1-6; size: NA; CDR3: CAWDRGGSPLHF; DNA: TGTGCCTGGGATAGGGGCGGTTCACCCCTCCACTTT
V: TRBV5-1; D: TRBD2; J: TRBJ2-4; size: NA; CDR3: CASSLSGLAGDNKYF; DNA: TGCGCCAGCAGCTTGTCGGGCCTAGCGGGTGATAATAAGTACTTC
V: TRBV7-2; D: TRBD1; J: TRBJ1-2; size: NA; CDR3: CASSLDHRGPTNYGYTF; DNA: TGTGCCAGCAGCTTAGATCACAGGGGGCCAACAAACTATGGCTACACCTTC
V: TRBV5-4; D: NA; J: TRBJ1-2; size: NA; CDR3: CASSVTGYDGYTF; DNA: TGTGCCAGCAGCGTAACAGGGTACGATGGCTACACCTTC
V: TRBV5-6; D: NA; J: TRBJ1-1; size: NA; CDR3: CASRYRVGGTEAFF; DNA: TGTGCCAGCAGGTATCGGGTGGGTGGGACTGAAGCTTTCTTT
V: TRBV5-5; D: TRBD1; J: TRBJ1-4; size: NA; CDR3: CASSTDGTGDEKLFF; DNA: TGTGCCAGCAGCACGGACGGGACAGGGGATGAAAAACTGTTTTTT
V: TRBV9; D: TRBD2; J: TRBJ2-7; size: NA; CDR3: CASPPGRGTYEQYF; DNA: TGTGCCAGCCCCCCAGGGCGGGGGACCTACGAGCAGTACTTC
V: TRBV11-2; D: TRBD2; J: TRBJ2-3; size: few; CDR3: CASTLSGGGFDTQYF; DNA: TGTGCCAGCACCCTTAGCGGGGGGGGTTTCGATACGCAGTATTTT
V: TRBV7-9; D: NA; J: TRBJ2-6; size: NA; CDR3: CASSLARAGGANVLTF; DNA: TGTGCCAGCAGCTTAGCCAGAGCAGGCGGGGCCAACGTCCTGACTTTC
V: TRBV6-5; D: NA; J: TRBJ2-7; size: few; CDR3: CASRHLRGAPYEQYF; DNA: TGTGCCAGCAGGCACCTTCGGGGGGCTCCCTACGAGCAGTACTTC
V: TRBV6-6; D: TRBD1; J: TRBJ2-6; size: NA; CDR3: CASSFEGAGANVLTF; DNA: TGTGCCAGCAGCTTCGAGGGGGCCGGGGCCAACGTCCTGACTTTC
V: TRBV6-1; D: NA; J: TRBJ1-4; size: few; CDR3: CASRGSKNEKLFF; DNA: TGTGCCAGCAGGGGCAGCAAAAATGAAAAACTGTTTTTT
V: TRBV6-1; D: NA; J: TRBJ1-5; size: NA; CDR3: CASVVGNQPQHF; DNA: TGTGCCAGCGTAGTGGGCAATCAGCCCCAGCATTTT
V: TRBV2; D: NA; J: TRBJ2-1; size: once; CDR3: CASSEEQGRVYEQFF; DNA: TGTGCCAGCAGTGAAGAACAGGGCCGGGTGTATGAGCAGTTCTTC
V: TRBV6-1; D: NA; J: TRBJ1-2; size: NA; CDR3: CASSEAEGRAIGYTF; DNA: TGTGCCAGCAGTGAAGCGGAGGGCCGGGCTATTGGCTACACCTTC
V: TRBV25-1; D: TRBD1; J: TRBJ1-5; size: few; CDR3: CASSDSGQGDWPQHF; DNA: TGTGCCAGCAGTGACTCGGGGCAGGGGGATTGGCCCCAGCATTTT
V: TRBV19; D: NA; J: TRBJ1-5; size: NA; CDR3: CASRQDYSNQPQHF; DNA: TGTGCCAGTAGACAGGACTATAGCAATCAGCCCCAGCATTTT
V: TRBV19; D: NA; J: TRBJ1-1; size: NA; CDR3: CASGGGGAFF; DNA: TGTGCCAGTGGAGGTGGGGGGGCTTTCTTT
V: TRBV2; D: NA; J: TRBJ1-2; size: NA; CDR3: CASSEARGIYGYTF; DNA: TGTGCCAGCAGTGAAGCCCGGGGGATCTATGGCTACACCTTC
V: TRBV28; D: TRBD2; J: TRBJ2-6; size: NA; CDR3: CASLRGDSGANVLTF; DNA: TGTGCCAGCCTCCGGGGGGACTCTGGGGCCAACGTCCTGACTTTC
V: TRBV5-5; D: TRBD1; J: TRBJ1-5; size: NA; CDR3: CASSQGQGGNQPQHF; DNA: TGTGCCAGCAGCCAGGGACAGGGCGGCAATCAGCCCCAGCATTTT
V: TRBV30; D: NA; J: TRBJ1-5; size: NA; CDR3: CACTGGSNQPQHF; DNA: TGTGCCTGTACAGGTGGAAGCAATCAGCCCCAGCATTTT